The present T cell receptor beta chain was sequenced within a study of cytomegalovirus exposure and HLA in healthy donors. The V end lost 5 bases, the J end lost 4 bases, and 15 bases lay between the germline ends. CDR3 size: 14 residues. CDR1 is SGHAT, CDR2 FQDESV, per germline (reference sequence). PCR employed 60 Vbeta and 13 Jbeta primers. Method: immunoSEQ multiplex PCR; TCRdb's copy keeps in-frame clones and lacks some. The sample has around 280,000 clones; about 90% are singletons. The study, taken as a whole, reports: Researchers reportedly found TCR beta sequences accurately predicted most subjects' HLA-A and HLA-B alleles.

To note about this clone: Its cognate antigen is unknown.

This sequence was found in a woman aged 18-29 years in good health and CMV-seronegative. The chain is built from TRBV11-1 and TRBJ2-7; perhaps TRBD1 as D (6 bases). Sequencing was performed on PBMCs. Here the CDR3 reads CASSLLQQGYEQYF. The CDR3 nucleotides read TGTGCCAGCAGCCTCCTACAACAGGGTTACGAGCAGTACTTC.